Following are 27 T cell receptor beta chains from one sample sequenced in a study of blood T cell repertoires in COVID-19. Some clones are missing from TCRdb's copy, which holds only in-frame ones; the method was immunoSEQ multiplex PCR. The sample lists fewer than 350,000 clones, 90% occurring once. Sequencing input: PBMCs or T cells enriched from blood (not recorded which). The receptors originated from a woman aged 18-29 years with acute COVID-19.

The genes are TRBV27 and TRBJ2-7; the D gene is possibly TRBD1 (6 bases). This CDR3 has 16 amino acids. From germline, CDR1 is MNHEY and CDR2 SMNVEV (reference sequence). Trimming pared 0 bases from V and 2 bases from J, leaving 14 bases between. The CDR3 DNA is TGTGCCAGCAGTTTATCGTGGGACAACCTCCCCTACGAGCAGTACTTC. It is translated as CASSLSWDNLPYEQYF.

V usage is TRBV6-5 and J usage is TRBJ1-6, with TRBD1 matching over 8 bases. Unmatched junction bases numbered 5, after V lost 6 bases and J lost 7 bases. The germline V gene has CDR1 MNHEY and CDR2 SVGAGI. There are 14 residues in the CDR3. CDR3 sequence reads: CASRRDRKNSPLHF. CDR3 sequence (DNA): TGTGCCAGCAGGAGGGACAGGAAAAATTCACCCCTCCACTTT.

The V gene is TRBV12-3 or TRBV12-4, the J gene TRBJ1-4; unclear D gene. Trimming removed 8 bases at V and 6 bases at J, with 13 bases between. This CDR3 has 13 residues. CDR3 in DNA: TGTGCCAGCCGGGAAGGGATGTATGAAAAACTGTTTTTT. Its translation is CASREGMYEKLFF.

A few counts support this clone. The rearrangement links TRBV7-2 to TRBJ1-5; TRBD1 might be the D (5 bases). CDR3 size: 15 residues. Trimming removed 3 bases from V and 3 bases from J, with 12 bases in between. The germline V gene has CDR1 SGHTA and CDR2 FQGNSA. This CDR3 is CASSFRLGPNQPQHF. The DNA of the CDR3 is TGTGCCAGCAGCTTTAGGTTGGGGCCCAATCAGCCCCAGCATTTT.

DNA of the CDR3: TGTGCCAGCAGCGTAGTATCTATGGGGGGAGGCGCATTCAGAGGTGAGCAGTTCTTC. Amino acid sequence: CASSVVSMGGGAFRGEQFF. The chain recombines TRBV9 with TRBJ2-1; TRBD2 is a possible D gene (6 bases). This CDR3 region has 19 residues. CDR1 and CDR2 (germline): SGDLS, YYNGEE. Between the trimmed V and J ends, which lost 0 bases and 9 bases, there was a span of 28 bases. The whole variable domain, remainder taken from reference TRBV9 and TRBJ2-1, is DSGVTQTPKHLITATGQRVTLRCSPRSGDLSVYWYQQSLDQGLQFLIQYYNGEERAKGNILERFSAQQFPDLHSELNLSSLELGDSALYFCASSVVSMGGGAFRGEQFFGPGTRLTVL.

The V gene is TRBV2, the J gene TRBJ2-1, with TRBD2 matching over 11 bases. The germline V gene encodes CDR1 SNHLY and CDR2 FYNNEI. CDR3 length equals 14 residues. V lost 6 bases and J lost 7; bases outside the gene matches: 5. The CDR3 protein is CASRPTSGKNEQFF. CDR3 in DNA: TGTGCCAGCAGGCCGACTAGCGGGAAAAATGAGCAGTTCTTC.

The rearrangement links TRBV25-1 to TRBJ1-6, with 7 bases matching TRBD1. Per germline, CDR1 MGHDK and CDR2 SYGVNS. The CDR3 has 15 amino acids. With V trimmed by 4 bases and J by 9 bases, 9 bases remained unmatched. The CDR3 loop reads CASSAGGRGSSPLHF. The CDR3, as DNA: TGTGCCAGCAGTGCCGGGGGCAGGGGGAGTTCACCCCTCCACTTT.

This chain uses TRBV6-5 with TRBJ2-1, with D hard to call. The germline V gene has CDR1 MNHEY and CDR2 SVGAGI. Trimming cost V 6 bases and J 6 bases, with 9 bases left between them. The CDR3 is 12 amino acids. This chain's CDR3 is CASRVDINEQFF. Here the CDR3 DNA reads TGTGCCAGCAGGGTTGACATCAATGAGCAGTTCTTC.

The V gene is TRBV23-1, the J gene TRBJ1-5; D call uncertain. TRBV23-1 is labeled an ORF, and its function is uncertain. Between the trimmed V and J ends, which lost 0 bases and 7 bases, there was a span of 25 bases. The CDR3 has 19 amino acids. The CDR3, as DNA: TGCGCCAGCAGTCAATCGGTGACTCCTCCCGCCGAGGTAGAACAGCCCCAGCATTTT. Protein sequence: CASSQSVTPPAEVEQPQHF.

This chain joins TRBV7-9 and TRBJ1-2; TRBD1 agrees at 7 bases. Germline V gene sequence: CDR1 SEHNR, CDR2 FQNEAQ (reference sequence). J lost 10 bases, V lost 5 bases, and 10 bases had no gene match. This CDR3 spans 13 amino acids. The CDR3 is CASSPRTGQAYTF. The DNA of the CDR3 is TGTGCCAGCAGCCCACGAACCGGACAGGCCTACACCTTC.

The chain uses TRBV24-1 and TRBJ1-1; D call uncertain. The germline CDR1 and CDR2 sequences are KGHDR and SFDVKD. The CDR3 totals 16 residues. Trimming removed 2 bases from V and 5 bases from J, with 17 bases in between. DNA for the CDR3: TGTGCCACCAGTGATTCCCCCCGGGGATGGGAAACTGAAGCTTTCTTT. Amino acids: CATSDSPRGWETEAFF.

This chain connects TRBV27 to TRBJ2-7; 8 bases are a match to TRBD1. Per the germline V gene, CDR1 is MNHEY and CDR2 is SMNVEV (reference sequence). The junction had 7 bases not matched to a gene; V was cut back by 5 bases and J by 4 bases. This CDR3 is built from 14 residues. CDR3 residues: CASSPRQGRYEQYF. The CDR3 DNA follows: TGTGCCAGCAGTCCGCGACAGGGGAGGTACGAGCAGTACTTC.

CDR3: CASSRTVPGSSTDTQYF. CDR3 nucleotide sequence: TGTGCCAGCAGTCGTACAGTACCCGGATCTAGCACAGATACGCAGTATTTT. The rearrangement uses TRBV27 and TRBJ2-3; D not resolved. The germline CDR1 and CDR2 sequences are MNHEY and SMNVEV (reference sequence). V was shortened by 5 bases and J by 0 bases, with 18 bases between the two germline ends. The CDR3 totals 17 residues.

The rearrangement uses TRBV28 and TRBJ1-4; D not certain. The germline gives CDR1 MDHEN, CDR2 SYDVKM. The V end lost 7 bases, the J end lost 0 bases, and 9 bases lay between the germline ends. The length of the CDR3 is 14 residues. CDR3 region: CASKYMATNEKLFF. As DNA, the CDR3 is TGTGCCAGCAAGTACATGGCAACTAATGAAAAACTGTTTTTT.

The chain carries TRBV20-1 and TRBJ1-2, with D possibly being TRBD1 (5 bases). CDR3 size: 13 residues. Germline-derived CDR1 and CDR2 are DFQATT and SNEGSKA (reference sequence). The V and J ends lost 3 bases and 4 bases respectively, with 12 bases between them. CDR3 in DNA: TGCAGTGCTAGTTGGGGCGGTTCCTATGGCTACACCTTC. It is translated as CSASWGGSYGYTF.

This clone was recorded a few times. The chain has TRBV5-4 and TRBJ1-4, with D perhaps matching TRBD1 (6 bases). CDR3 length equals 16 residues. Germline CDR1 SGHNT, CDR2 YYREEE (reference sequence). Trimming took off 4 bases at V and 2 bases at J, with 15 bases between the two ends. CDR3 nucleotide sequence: TGTGCCAGCAGCACAAGACAGGTTCACACTAATGAAAAACTGTTTTTT. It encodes CASSTRQVHTNEKLFF.

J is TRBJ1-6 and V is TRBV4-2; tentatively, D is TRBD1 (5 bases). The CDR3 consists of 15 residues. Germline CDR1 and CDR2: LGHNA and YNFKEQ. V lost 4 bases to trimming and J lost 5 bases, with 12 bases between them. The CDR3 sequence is CASSRSGTNNSPLHF. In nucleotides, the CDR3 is TGTGCCAGCAGCCGTTCCGGGACTAATAATTCACCCCTCCACTTT.

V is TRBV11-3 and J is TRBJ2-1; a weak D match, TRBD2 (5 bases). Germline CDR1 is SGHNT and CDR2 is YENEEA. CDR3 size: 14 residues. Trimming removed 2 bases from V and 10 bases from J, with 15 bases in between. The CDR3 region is CASSLSAESSEQFF. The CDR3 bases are TGTGCCAGCAGCTTAAGCGCGGAGTCTAGCGAGCAGTTCTTC.

The CDR3 bases are TGTGCCAGTAGGGGACAGGGAATTGGGCTCTCTGGGGCCAACGTCCTGACTTTC. The encoded protein is CASRGQGIGLSGANVLTF. The chain has TRBV19 and TRBJ2-6; 9 bases map to TRBD1. CDR3 size: 18 residues. Germline CDR1 is LNHDA and CDR2 is SQIVND (reference sequence). Germline trimming cut 6 bases from V and 0 bases from J; bases unmatched to any gene: 9.

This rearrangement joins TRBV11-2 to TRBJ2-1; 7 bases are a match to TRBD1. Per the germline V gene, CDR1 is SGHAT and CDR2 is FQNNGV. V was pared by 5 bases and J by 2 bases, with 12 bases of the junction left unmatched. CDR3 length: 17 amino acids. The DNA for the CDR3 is TGTGCCAGCAGCGTATCACCCGGGACAGAGACCTACAATGAGCAGTTCTTC. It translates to CASSVSPGTETYNEQFF.

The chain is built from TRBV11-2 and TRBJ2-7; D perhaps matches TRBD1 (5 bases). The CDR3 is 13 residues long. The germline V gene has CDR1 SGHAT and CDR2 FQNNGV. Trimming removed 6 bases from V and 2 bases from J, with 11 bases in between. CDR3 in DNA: TGTGCCAGCAGGTCGACAGAGGCCTACGAGCAGTACTTC. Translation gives CASRSTEAYEQYF.

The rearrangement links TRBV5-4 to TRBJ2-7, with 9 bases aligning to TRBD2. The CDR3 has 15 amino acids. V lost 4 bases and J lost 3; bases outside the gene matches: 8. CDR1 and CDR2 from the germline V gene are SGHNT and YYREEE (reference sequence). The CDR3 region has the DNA TGTGCCAGCAGCCAACTTAGCGGGAGAGGCTACGAGCAGTACTTC. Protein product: CASSQLSGRGYEQYF.

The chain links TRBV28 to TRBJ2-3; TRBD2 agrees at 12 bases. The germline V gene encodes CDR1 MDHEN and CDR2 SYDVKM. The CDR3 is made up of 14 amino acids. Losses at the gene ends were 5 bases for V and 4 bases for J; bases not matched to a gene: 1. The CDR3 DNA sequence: TGTGCCAGCAGTCTAGCGGGAGGGTCAGATACGCAGTATTTT. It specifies CASSLAGGSDTQYF.

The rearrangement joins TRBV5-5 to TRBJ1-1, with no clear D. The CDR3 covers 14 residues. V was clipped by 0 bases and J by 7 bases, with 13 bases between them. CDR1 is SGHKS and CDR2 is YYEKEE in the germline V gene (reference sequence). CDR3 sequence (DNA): TGTGCCAGCAGCTTGGAATTTGCACGGGTTGAAGCTTTCTTT. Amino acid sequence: CASSLEFARVEAFF. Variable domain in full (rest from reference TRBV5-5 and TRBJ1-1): DAGVTQSPTHLIKTRGQQVTLRCSPISGHKSVSWYQQVLGQGPQFIFQYYEKEERGRGNFPDRFSARQFPNYSSELNVNALLLGDSALYLCASSLEFARVEAFFGQGTRLTVV.

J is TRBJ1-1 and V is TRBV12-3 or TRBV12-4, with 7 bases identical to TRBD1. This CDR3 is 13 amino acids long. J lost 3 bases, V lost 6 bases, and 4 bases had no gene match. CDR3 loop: CASSRRGYTEAFF. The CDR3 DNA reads TGTGCCAGCAGCCGCAGGGGGTACACTGAAGCTTTCTTT.

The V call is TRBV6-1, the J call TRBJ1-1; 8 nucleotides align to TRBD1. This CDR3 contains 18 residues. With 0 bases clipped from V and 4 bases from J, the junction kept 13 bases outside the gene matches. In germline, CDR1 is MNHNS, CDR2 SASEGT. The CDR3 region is CASSEALQGATRGTEAFF. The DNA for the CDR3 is TGTGCCAGCAGTGAAGCGCTTCAGGGGGCGACCCGTGGCACTGAAGCTTTCTTT.

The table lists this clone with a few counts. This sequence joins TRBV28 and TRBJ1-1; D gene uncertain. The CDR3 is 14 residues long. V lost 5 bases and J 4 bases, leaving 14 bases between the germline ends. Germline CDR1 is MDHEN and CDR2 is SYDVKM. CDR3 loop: CASSLTRDSTEAFF. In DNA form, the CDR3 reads TGTGCCAGCAGTCTCACGCGGGATAGCACTGAAGCTTTCTTT.